Following are 17 T cell receptor beta chains from one sample sequenced in a study of CD8 T cells in ankylosing spondylitis. TCRdb used MiXCR to reprocess the 5' RACE reads, holding one entry per CDR3 protein. The data show hundreds of thousands of distinct CDR3 sequences, 12% seen once. What these receptors recognize is not known. General study findings and limits: Seemingly distinctive of ankylosing spondylitis blood was a TCR beta motif formed by eight highly homologous variants.

The specimen sequenced was blood, either unsorted or a sorted T cell fraction (not recorded which). The receptors derive from a male donor with ankylosing spondylitis.

There are a few counts of this clonotype. The rearrangement joins TRBV5-1 to TRBJ1-5; no definite D call. The CDR3 contains 14 residues. With 5 bases removed from V and 2 bases from J, the gap between germline ends came to 11 bases. Germline V gives CDR1 SGHRS, CDR2 YFSETQ. As DNA, the CDR3 is TGCGCCAGCAGTGAAGACGGACGCAATCAGCCCCAGCATTTT. It encodes CASSEDGRNQPQHF.

In this sample, this clonotype turned up many times. This rearrangement joins TRBV5-1 to TRBJ2-7; D unclear. Trimming cost V 1 base and J 0 bases, with 8 bases left between them. There are 14 residues in the CDR3. The germline gives CDR1 SGHRS, CDR2 YFSETQ. The CDR3 DNA reads TGCGCCAGCAGCTTGACCGGCTACTCCTACGAGCAGTACTTC. It codes for CASSLTGYSYEQYF.

The chain couples TRBV6-7 to TRBJ2-1; 10 bases are a match to TRBD2. TRBV6-7 counts as an open reading frame of uncertain function. The V and J ends lost 0 bases and 0 bases, in that order; junction bases with no gene match: 5. The length of the CDR3 is 18 residues. CDR3 in DNA: TGTGCCAGCAGTTACTCGGGGCTAGCGGGAGACTCCTACAATGAGCAGTTCTTC. It is translated as CASSYSGLAGDSYNEQFF.

The chain carries TRBV7-9 and TRBJ2-7; D is ambiguous. Per the germline V gene, CDR1 is SEHNR and CDR2 is FQNEAQ (reference sequence). The CDR3 is 12 residues long. Trimming stripped 1 base from V and 6 bases from J, with 7 bases between. The CDR3 bases are TGTGCCAGCAGCTTAGAAAAGGGCGAGCAGTACTTC. Protein: CASSLEKGEQYF.

This clonotype appeared a few times. This rearrangement joins TRBV12-3 or TRBV12-4 to TRBJ2-7, with 13 bases that match TRBD2. Germline trimming cut 3 bases from V and 4 bases from J; bases unmatched to any gene: 6. The CDR3 length is 16 residues. CDR3 loop: CASSLRLAGGSYEQYF. In DNA, the CDR3 is TGTGCCAGCAGTTTGAGACTAGCGGGAGGATCATACGAGCAGTACTTC.

This chain joins TRBV20-1 and TRBJ1-5; the D gene is possibly TRBD1 (5 bases). Trimming stripped 1 base from V and 7 bases from J, with 14 bases between. CDR3 length equals 14 residues. Germline V gives CDR1 DFQATT, CDR2 SNEGSKA (reference sequence). CDR3 coding DNA: TGCAGTGCTAGAGCTGCAGGGAGGAGGCAGCCCCAGCATTTT. Residues: CSARAAGRRQPQHF.

This chain links TRBV6-2 or TRBV6-3 with TRBJ2-7, with TRBD2 matching over 12 bases. Trimming cost V 6 bases and J 4 bases; bases outside gene matches: 10. CDR3 length: 16 residues. Per germline, CDR1 MNHEY and CDR2 SVGEGT. CDR3 nucleotides: TGTGCCAGCAGCCCGGGACTAGCGGGCCGGGGGTACGAGCAGTACTTC. Its protein product is CASSPGLAGRGYEQYF.

The V call is TRBV6-2 or TRBV6-3, the J call TRBJ2-3; possibly TRBD2 for D (6 bases). Germline loops: CDR1 MNHEY, CDR2 SVGEGT. Trimming shortened V by 5 bases and J by 2 bases, and 11 bases separated the two germline ends. CDR3 length: 14 amino acids. CDR3 in amino acids: CASSIGTFTDTQYF. The CDR3 DNA follows: TGTGCCAGCAGTATTGGGACTTTCACAGATACGCAGTATTTT.

V gene TRBV28 combines with J gene TRBJ1-1; D unresolved. This CDR3 has 15 residues. CDR1 and CDR2 from the germline V gene are MDHEN and SYDVKM. Trimming took off 8 bases at V and 2 bases at J, with 18 bases between the two ends. The CDR3 loop is CASESVPGINTEAFF. The DNA of the CDR3 is TGTGCCAGCGAATCTGTCCCAGGCATAAACACTGAAGCTTTCTTT.

As for this clonotype: A junction boundary mismatches the germline segment, possibly from a read error. The chain carries TRBV5-6 and TRBJ1-1, with 8 positions matching TRBD1. CDR1 and CDR2 from the germline V gene are SGHDT and YYEEEE. The CDR3 is 15 amino acids. CDR3 protein: CASSGRTGYGTQAFF. Written as DNA, the CDR3 is TGTGCCAGCAGCGGCCGGACAGGGTATGGCACTCAAGCTTTCTTT.

This clonotype was seen only a few times. The rearrangement joins TRBV24-1 to TRBJ2-3; 7 bases agree with TRBD1. CDR1 and CDR2 from the germline V gene are KGHDR and SFDVKD. With 7 bases clipped from V and 2 bases from J, the junction kept 2 bases outside the gene matches. The CDR3 is made up of 13 amino acids. The CDR3 DNA sequence: TGTGCCACCAGCGGACAGGACACAGATACGCAGTATTTT. Encoded protein: CATSGQDTDTQYF.

This rearrangement joins TRBV28 to TRBJ2-1, with 9 bases matching TRBD1. Losses at the gene ends were 10 bases for V and 8 bases for J; bases not matched to a gene: 9. Looked up from germline, CDR1 is MDHEN and CDR2 is SYDVKM. The CDR3 is 13 amino acids. CDR3 residues: CATRDRVNDEQFF. The CDR3 DNA reads as TGTGCCACAAGGGACAGGGTGAACGATGAGCAGTTCTTC.

CDR3 protein: CSAPIHSTSNQPQHF. CDR3 DNA: TGCAGTGCTCCCATTCATTCTACTAGCAATCAGCCCCAGCATTTT. V gene TRBV20-1 combines with J gene TRBJ1-5, with D unresolved. V lost 5 bases, J lost 0 bases, and 14 bases lay in between. The germline V gene has CDR1 DFQATT and CDR2 SNEGSKA (reference sequence). The CDR3 contains 15 residues.

This chain links TRBV29-1 with TRBJ2-7, with D possibly being TRBD1 (6 bases). This CDR3 contains 16 residues. Trimming stripped 4 bases from V and 6 bases from J, with 25 bases between. Looked up from germline, CDR1 is SQVTM and CDR2 is ANQGSEA. CDR3 protein: CSVGGSRTASLGEQYF. In DNA form, the CDR3 reads TGCAGCGTTGGGGGGTCGCGGACAGCTTCTTTGGGCGAGCAGTACTTC.

This clonotype was picked up many times. The J gene is TRBJ1-2, the V gene TRBV29-1; D remains unclear. The CDR3 sequence is 15 residues long. In germline, CDR1 is SQVTM, CDR2 ANQGSEA. Deletions cut 1 base from V and 4 bases from J, with 16 bases between. CDR3 sequence: CSVEGWAAPTYGYTF. The CDR3 bases are TGCAGCGTTGAAGGTTGGGCAGCTCCCACCTATGGCTACACCTTC.

This clonotype was counted only a few times. This chain joins TRBV7-2 and TRBJ1-6; D is uncertain. This CDR3 spans 13 amino acids. Trimming removed 5 bases at V and 10 bases at J, with 12 bases between. Germline CDR1 SGHTA, CDR2 FQGNSA. The chain's CDR3 is CASSPREGSPLHF. CDR3 sequence (DNA): TGTGCCAGCAGCCCCCGCGAAGGATCACCCCTCCACTTT.

This clonotype showed up many times. The genes are TRBV5-1 and TRBJ1-6; D possibly corresponds to TRBD1 (6 bases). Germline CDR1 and CDR2: SGHRS and YFSETQ. This CDR3 is built from 15 residues. V was trimmed by 4 bases and J by 8 bases, leaving 16 bases between them. The CDR3 nucleotides are TGCGCCAGCAGCGCACAGGGCCTACGGGATTCACCCCTCCACTTT. As protein: CASSAQGLRDSPLHF.